The 9 T cell receptor beta chains given below trace back to one sample, sequenced in a study of identical twins. TCRdb ran MiXCR on the 5' RACE reads and lists one entry per CDR3 protein. The repertoire includes a few hundred thousand distinct CDR3 sequences, over 8.5% of them detected once, and approximately 3.2% sits in the top ten. Separately, the same data were catalogued under a study of yellow fever vaccine responses in identical twins.

Sequenced input: PBMCs. The source is a young woman in good health.

The sample holds a few counts of this clonotype. The V and J genes are TRBV5-6 and TRBJ2-2; no definite D call. The germline V and J ends were trimmed by 2 bases and 0 bases, with 11 bases remaining between them. CDR1 and CDR2 (germline): SGHDT, YYEEEE. This CDR3 has 16 amino acids. This chain's CDR3 is CASSLGPFANTGELFF. In DNA form, the CDR3 reads TGTGCCAGCAGCTTAGGTCCCTTCGCGAACACCGGGGAGCTGTTTTTT. Full variable domain (missing parts from reference TRBV5-6 and TRBJ2-2): DAGVTQSPTHLIKTRGQQVTLRCSPKSGHDTVSWYQQALGQGPQFIFQYYEEEERQRGNFPDRFSGHQFPNYSSELNVNALLLGDSALYLCASSLGPFANTGELFFGEGSRLTVL.

The chain joins TRBV5-4 to TRBJ1-1; 7 bases are a match to TRBD1. This CDR3 is 14 amino acids long. Germline values: CDR1 SGHNT, CDR2 YYREEE (reference sequence). V trimming: 3 bases; J trimming: 7 bases; junction bases outside the gene matches: 9. The CDR3 DNA follows: TGTGCCAGCAGCTCCGTCCAGGGGGGGATTGAAGCTTTCTTT. This encodes CASSSVQGGIEAFF.

This clonotype was counted ten times or more. V usage is TRBV5-6 and J usage is TRBJ1-5; 7 bases agree with TRBD1. V was clipped by 10 bases and J by 0 bases; unmatched bases: 4. This CDR3 spans 13 amino acids. Germline CDR1 SGHDT, CDR2 YYEEEE. CDR3 residues: CASGTDSNQPQHF. In DNA form, the CDR3 reads TGTGCCTCGGGGACAGATAGCAATCAGCCCCAGCATTTT.

The V call is TRBV30, the J call TRBJ2-5, with 9 bases that match TRBD2. With 8 bases clipped from V and 2 bases from J, the junction kept 6 bases outside the gene matches. CDR3 length equals 13 residues. From germline, CDR1 is GTSNPN and CDR2 SVGIG (reference sequence). In DNA form, the CDR3 reads TGTGCCCGTAGCGGGAGCGCTCAAGAGACCCAGTACTTC. As protein: CARSGSAQETQYF.

This clonotype has ten or more counts. This chain uses TRBV27 with TRBJ2-3; D is unresolved. The germline gives CDR1 MNHEY, CDR2 SMNVEV (reference sequence). Between the trimmed V and J ends, which lost 4 bases and 6 bases, there was a span of 20 bases. This CDR3 is 16 amino acids long. The CDR3 reads CASSSYGVTVKDTQYF. The CDR3 DNA sequence: TGTGCCAGCAGTTCCTATGGGGTTACTGTGAAGGATACGCAGTATTTT.

The chain couples TRBV9 to TRBJ2-1; TRBD2 matches 8 bases. The CDR3 consists of 15 residues. The V segment lost 0 bases and the J segment 8 bases; nucleotides outside the gene matches: 7. From germline, CDR1 is SGDLS and CDR2 YYNGEE. The CDR3, as DNA: TGTGCCAGCAGCGTAGCTTCGGGAGGGCCAGATGAGCAGTTCTTC. It is translated as CASSVASGGPDEQFF.

The chain couples TRBV9 to TRBJ2-1; D gene uncertain. V lost 0 bases to trimming and J lost 0 bases, with 7 bases between them. Germline V CDR1 and CDR2: SGDLS, YYNGEE. This CDR3 comprises 15 residues. The DNA of the CDR3 is TGTGCCAGCAGCGTAGATCCGAACTCCTACAATGAGCAGTTCTTC. Translated: CASSVDPNSYNEQFF. Filled out from reference TRBV9 and TRBJ2-1, the complete variable domain reads DSGVTQTPKHLITATGQRVTLRCSPRSGDLSVYWYQQSLDQGLQFLIQYYNGEERAKGNILERFSAQQFPDLHSELNLSSLELGDSALYFCASSVDPNSYNEQFFGPGTRLTVL.

This clonotype was found a few times. V usage is TRBV15 and J usage is TRBJ1-5, with 7 positions matching TRBD1. Germline CDR1 is LNHNV and CDR2 is YYDKDF (reference sequence). The CDR3 totals 15 residues. V was pared by 5 bases and J by 3 bases, with 7 bases of the junction left unmatched. CDR3 DNA: TGTGCCACCAGCTGGGGACAGACTTCCAATCAGCCCCAGCATTTT. Protein sequence: CATSWGQTSNQPQHF.

This clonotype appeared many times. The chain uses TRBV6-1 and TRBJ1-1; D not certain. Germline V lookup: CDR1 MNHNS, CDR2 SASEGT. The CDR3 length is 13 residues. V shed 6 bases and J shed 1 base, with 9 bases lying between them. The CDR3 reads CASRLLENTEAFF. Here the CDR3 DNA reads TGTGCCAGCAGGCTTCTTGAGAACACTGAAGCTTTCTTT.